Listed below are T cell receptor beta chains from one sample, sequenced in a study of blood T cell repertoires in COVID-19. Profiling relied on immunoSEQ multiplex PCR, and the TCRdb table lists in-frame clones only, not all of them. The top ten clones hold around 8.9% of a sample with 310,000 or so clones, about 87% of them seen once. The specimen sequenced was PBMCs or T cells enriched from blood (not recorded which). Every receptor here comes from a woman between 18 and 30 years old who had recovered from COVID-19. The CDR3 runs from the conserved cysteine through the conserved F or W. A D gene is named only where the DNA matches it firmly. Size is stated for part of the rows, as once, few or many counts, or as a class when the clone is expanded.

j_gene,v_gene,d_gene,abundance,CDR3aa,CDR3nt
TRBJ2-7,TRBV28,NA,NA,CASSLTEAYEQYF,TGTGCCAGCAGTCTGACAGAAGCCTACGAGCAGTACTTC
TRBJ2-3,TRBV9,NA,NA,CASSDREGSTDTQYF,TGTGCCAGCAGCGACAGGGAGGGGAGCACAGATACGCAGTATTTT
TRBJ2-7,TRBV29-1,TRBD1,NA,CSVRRGPGAEQYF,TGCAGCGTTCGCAGGGGGCCCGGGGCCGAGCAGTACTTC
TRBJ2-7,TRBV11-2,TRBD2,NA,CASSQGASGDSYEQYF,TGTGCCTCCAGCCAAGGGGCTAGCGGGGACTCCTACGAGCAGTACTTC
TRBJ1-2,TRBV29-1,NA,NA,CSASRGLSSYTF,TGCAGCGCCAGCCGCGGACTCAGCTCCTACACCTTC
TRBJ2-7,TRBV19,NA,NA,CASSPGGPYEQYF,TGTGCCAGTAGTCCGGGGGGCCCCTACGAGCAGTACTTC
TRBJ2-5,TRBV4-3,TRBD1,NA,CASSQSWDSGQETQYF,TGCGCCAGCAGCCAAAGCTGGGACAGTGGGCAAGAGACCCAGTACTTC
TRBJ2-7,TRBV6-6,NA,NA,CASSYSKLPRAEQYF,TGTGCCAGCAGTTACTCGAAGTTACCCCGCGCCGAGCAGTACTTC
TRBJ2-1,TRBV7-9,NA,few,CASRDSGDMGNEQFF,TGTGCCAGCAGAGACTCGGGGGATATGGGAAATGAGCAGTTCTTC
TRBJ2-7,TRBV7-2,TRBD2,NA,CASSFSGGQTYEQYF,TGTGCCAGCAGCTTTAGCGGGGGGCAAACCTACGAGCAGTACTTC
TRBJ2-1,TRBV24-1,TRBD1,NA,CATSDSRTGLYNEQFF,TGTGCCACCAGTGATTCTCGGACAGGGCTCTACAATGAGCAGTTCTTC
TRBJ2-5,TRBV4-3,NA,NA,CASSQEGRGTQYF,TGCGCCAGCAGCCAAGAGGGGCGGGGGACCCAGTACTTC
TRBJ1-2,TRBV7-9,NA,NA,CASSRDNIGYTF,TGTGCCAGCAGCAGGGACAACATTGGCTACACCTTC
TRBJ1-2,TRBV7-9,NA,NA,CASSSQTPGRRGYTF,TGTGCCAGCAGCTCTCAAACCCCAGGGCGGCGTGGCTACACCTTC
TRBJ1-1,TRBV7-9,NA,NA,CASSLTGPTEAFF,TGTGCCAGCAGCTTAACAGGGCCCACTGAAGCTTTCTTT
TRBJ1-2,TRBV19,TRBD1,NA,CASRARDRGFNGYTF,TGTGCCAGTAGGGCCCGGGACAGGGGGTTCAATGGCTACACCTTC
TRBJ1-5,TRBV2,TRBD1,NA,CASDRGSNQPQHF,TGTGCCAGCGACAGGGGGAGCAATCAGCCCCAGCATTTT
TRBJ1-5,TRBV19,TRBD1,NA,CASSNAGTARNQPQHF,TGTGCCAGTAGTAACGCCGGGACAGCACGAAATCAGCCCCAGCATTTT
TRBJ2-7,TRBV4-1,NA,NA,CASSQDREARYEQYF,TGCGCCAGCAGCCAAGATCGCGAAGCGAGATACGAGCAGTACTTC
TRBJ2-2,TRBV7-7,TRBD2,NA,CASSTTSGRNTGELFF,TGTGCCAGCAGCACGACTAGCGGGAGGAACACCGGGGAGCTGTTTTTT
TRBJ2-1,TRBV7-2,TRBD2,NA,CASSLRKTTSGSPYNEQFF,TGTGCCAGCAGCCTCCGCAAAACCACTAGCGGGAGTCCCTACAATGAGCAGTTCTTC
TRBJ1-2,TRBV24-1,NA,NA,CATSDLREDYTF,TGTGCCACCAGTGATTTGCGTGAGGACTACACCTTC
TRBJ1-3,TRBV6-5,NA,NA,CASFEGGFSGNTIYF,TGTGCCAGCTTCGAAGGAGGATTCTCTGGAAACACCATATATTTT
TRBJ1-5,TRBV9,TRBD1,once,CASTRTGVQPQHF,TGTGCCAGCACAAGGACAGGGGTTCAGCCCCAGCATTTT
TRBJ1-5,TRBV7-7,NA,NA,CASSLVCQGNQPQHF,TGTGCCAGCAGCTTAGTTTGTCAGGGGAATCAGCCCCAGCATTTT
TRBJ1-2,TRBV28,NA,NA,CASSSNSLYGYTF,TGTGCCAGCAGTTCTAACAGCCTTTATGGCTACACCTTC
TRBJ2-1,TRBV7-9,NA,few,CASSLGWRVGFSEQFF,TGTGCCAGCAGCTTAGGGTGGAGGGTAGGATTTTCTGAGCAGTTCTTC
TRBJ1-1,TRBV29-1,NA,NA,CSVGGEFVNTEAFF,TGCAGCGTTGGGGGGGAATTTGTGAACACTGAAGCTTTCTTT
TRBJ2-7,TRBV2,NA,NA,CASSVEGAVYEQYF,TGTGCCAGCAGTGTGGAGGGGGCGGTCTACGAGCAGTACTTC
TRBJ2-7,TRBV4-3,TRBD2,NA,CASSQERGTYEQYF,TGCGCCAGCAGCCAGGAGCGGGGGACCTACGAGCAGTACTTC
TRBJ1-5,TRBV28,NA,NA,CASSDINNQPQHF,TGTGCCAGTTCAGATATTAACAATCAGCCCCAGCATTTT
TRBJ1-1,TRBV5-8,TRBD1,NA,CASRWDRSEAFF,TGTGCCAGCAGGTGGGACAGGTCTGAAGCTTTCTTT
TRBJ2-1,TRBV5-4,TRBD2,few,CASSDRTSGSINEQFF,TGTGCCAGCAGCGATCGGACTAGCGGGAGTATCAATGAGCAGTTCTTC
TRBJ1-1,TRBV2,NA,few,CASSGGRLTEAFF,TGTGCCAGCAGTGGGGGGAGGCTCACTGAAGCTTTCTTT
TRBJ2-2,TRBV27,TRBD1,NA,CASSRVYGQGFTGELFF,TGTGCCAGCAGCCGGGTGTATGGACAGGGGTTTACCGGGGAGCTGTTTTTT
TRBJ1-5,TRBV9,TRBD1,NA,CASSVAGGNQPQHF,TGTGCCAGCAGCGTAGCAGGGGGGAATCAGCCCCAGCATTTT
TRBJ1-5,TRBV29-1,NA,NA,CSGGRAHNLSNQPQHF,TGCAGCGGCGGGCGGGCCCACAACCTTAGCAATCAGCCCCAGCATTTT
TRBJ1-1,TRBV10-3,NA,few,CAIRVTVNTEAFF,TGTGCCATCAGAGTGACAGTAAACACTGAAGCTTTCTTT
TRBJ1-2,TRBV9,TRBD1,NA,CASSPDRNYGYTF,TGTGCCAGCAGCCCGGACAGGAATTATGGCTACACCTTC
TRBJ2-1,TRBV18,TRBD2,NA,CASSPSSGGGYNEQFF,TGTGCCAGCTCACCATCGAGCGGGGGGGGCTACAATGAGCAGTTCTTC
TRBJ1-3,TRBV4-3,TRBD1,NA,CASSPGQHSGNTIYF,TGCGCCAGCAGCCCGGGACAGCACTCTGGAAACACCATATATTTT
TRBJ1-1,TRBV4-1,NA,NA,CASSQAQTTNTEAFF,TGCGCCAGCAGCCAAGCACAGACAACAAACACTGAAGCTTTCTTT
TRBJ2-5,TRBV5-1,TRBD1,once,CASSSTGIGQETQYF,TGCGCCAGCAGCTCGACAGGGATTGGCCAAGAGACCCAGTACTTC
TRBJ2-1,TRBV6-4,TRBD2,NA,CASSKIHTSGNNEQFF,TGTGCCAGCAGCAAAATCCACACTAGCGGGAACAATGAGCAGTTCTTC
TRBJ2-1,TRBV5-6,NA,NA,CASSFDRLSSYNEQFF,TGTGCCAGCAGCTTTGATCGTCTCAGCTCCTACAATGAGCAGTTCTTC
TRBJ1-2,TRBV12-5,NA,once,CASGLDTYYGYTF,TGTGCTAGTGGTTTGGACACCTACTATGGCTACACCTTC
TRBJ2-1,TRBV9,NA,many,CASSVAYRNEQFF,TGTGCCAGCAGCGTAGCCTATCGCAATGAGCAGTTCTTC
TRBJ1-4,TRBV7-2,NA,NA,CASSQGLREKLFF,TGTGCCAGCAGCCAAGGACTCCGGGAAAAACTGTTTTTT
TRBJ1-2,TRBV5-6,NA,NA,CASSFGLNYGYTF,TGTGCCAGCAGCTTCGGACTTAACTATGGCTACACCTTC
TRBJ2-1,TRBV27,NA,NA,CASSRPSRDYNEQFF,TGTGCCAGCAGTCGACCTTCCAGGGACTACAATGAGCAGTTCTTC
TRBJ1-1,TRBV29-1,TRBD1,NA,CSVDSRGQPGVTEAFF,TGCAGCGTTGACAGTCGGGGACAGCCCGGGGTGACTGAAGCTTTCTTT
TRBJ2-2,TRBV9,NA,NA,CASSGGKRANTGELFF,TGTGCCAGCAGCGGGGGCAAGCGGGCGAACACCGGGGAGCTGTTTTTT
TRBJ1-6,TRBV3-1/TRBV3-2,TRBD1,NA,CASSQARDRGVSPLHF,TGTGCCAGCAGCCAAGCACGGGACAGGGGGGTTTCACCCCTCCACTTT
TRBJ2-5,TRBV20-1,TRBD2,NA,CSASDTSGGALETQYF,TGCAGTGCTAGTGACACTAGCGGGGGGGCTTTGGAGACCCAGTACTTC
TRBJ2-7,TRBV13,NA,NA,CASSLGTAAYEQYF,TGTGCCAGCAGCTTAGGTACAGCCGCCTACGAGCAGTACTTC
TRBJ1-6,TRBV25-1,NA,NA,CASSVGGVYSPLHF,TGTGCCAGCAGTGTGGGGGGGGTATATTCACCCCTCCACTTT
TRBJ1-4,TRBV5-1,NA,NA,CASSPLAGIDEKLFF,TGCGCCAGCAGCCCGTTAGCGGGGATCGATGAAAAACTGTTTTTT
TRBJ2-7,TRBV4-3,NA,NA,CASSQDWGQAAYEQYF,TGCGCCAGCAGCCAAGATTGGGGGCAGGCAGCCTACGAGCAGTACTTC